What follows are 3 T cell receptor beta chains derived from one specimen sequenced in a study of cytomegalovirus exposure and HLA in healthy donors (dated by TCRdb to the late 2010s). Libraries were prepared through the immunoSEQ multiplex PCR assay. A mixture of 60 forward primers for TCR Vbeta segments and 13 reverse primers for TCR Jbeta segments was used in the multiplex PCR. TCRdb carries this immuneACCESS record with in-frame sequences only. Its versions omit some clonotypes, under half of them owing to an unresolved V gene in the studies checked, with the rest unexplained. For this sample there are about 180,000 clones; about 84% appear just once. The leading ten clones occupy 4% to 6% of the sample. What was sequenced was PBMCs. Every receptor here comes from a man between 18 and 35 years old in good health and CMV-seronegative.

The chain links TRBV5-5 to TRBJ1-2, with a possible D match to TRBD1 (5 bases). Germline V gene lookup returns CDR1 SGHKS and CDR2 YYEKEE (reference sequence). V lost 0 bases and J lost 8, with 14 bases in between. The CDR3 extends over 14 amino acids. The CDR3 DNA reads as TGTGCCAGCAGCTTGGCCCAGGGCCTAGGGGGCTACACCTTC. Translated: CASSLAQGLGGYTF.

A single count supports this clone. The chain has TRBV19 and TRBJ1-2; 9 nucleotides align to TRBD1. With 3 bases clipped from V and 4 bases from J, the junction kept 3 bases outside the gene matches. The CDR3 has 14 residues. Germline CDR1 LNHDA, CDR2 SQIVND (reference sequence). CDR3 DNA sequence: TGTGCCAGTAGTATTACAGGGGGCGGCTATGGCTACACCTTC. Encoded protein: CASSITGGGYGYTF.

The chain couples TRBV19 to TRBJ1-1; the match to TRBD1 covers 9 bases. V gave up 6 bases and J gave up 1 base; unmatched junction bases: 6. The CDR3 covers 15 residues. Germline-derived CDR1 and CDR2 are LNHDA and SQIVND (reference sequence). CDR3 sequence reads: CASRTQGAKNTEAFF. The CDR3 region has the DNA TGTGCCAGTAGGACACAGGGGGCGAAGAACACTGAAGCTTTCTTT.